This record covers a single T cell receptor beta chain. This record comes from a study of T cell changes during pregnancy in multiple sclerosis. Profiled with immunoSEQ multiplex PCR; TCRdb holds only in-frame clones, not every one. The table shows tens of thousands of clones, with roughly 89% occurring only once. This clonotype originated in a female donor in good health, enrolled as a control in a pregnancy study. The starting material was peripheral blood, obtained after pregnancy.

The CDR3 nucleotides read TGCGCCAGCAGCCCCGGACAGGGGGTTCAGCCCCAGCATTTT. It encodes CASSPGQGVQPQHF. The chain employs TRBV4-1 and TRBJ1-5; 10 nucleotides agree with TRBD1. The germline V gene encodes CDR1 MGHRA and CDR2 YSYEKL. The CDR3 totals 14 residues. J gave up 6 bases and V 4 bases, and 3 bases lay outside the gene matches.